The 27 T cell receptor beta chains reported below all come from one sample, sequenced in a study of cytomegalovirus exposure and HLA in healthy donors. The PCR had 60 Vbeta and 13 Jbeta primers. Assay: immunoSEQ multiplex PCR; the TCRdb copy retains only in-frame clones and omits some. The sample yields approximately 190,000 clones, 84% seen once. Specimen: PBMCs. The source is a boy younger than 18 in good health and CMV-seronegative.

This clone appeared once. This rearrangement joins TRBV7-8 to TRBJ1-1; 8 bases are shared with TRBD1. V trimming: 5 bases; J trimming: 10 bases; junction bases outside the gene matches: 6. Germline V gene data show CDR1 as SGHVS and CDR2 as FQNEAQ. The CDR3 is 12 residues long. DNA of the CDR3: TGTGCCAGCAGCCCCGACAGGGGCGTAGCTTTCTTT. It translates to CASSPDRGVAFF.

This clone was counted a single time. The V call is TRBV4-1, the J call TRBJ2-7; D is ambiguous. The CDR3 length is 14 residues. Germline-derived CDR1 and CDR2 are MGHRA and YSYEKL. Between the trimmed V and J ends, which lost 0 bases and 4 bases, there was a span of 10 bases. The CDR3 is CASSQDQVGYEQYF. Written as DNA, the CDR3 is TGCGCCAGCAGCCAAGATCAGGTCGGATACGAGCAGTACTTC.

The rearrangement links TRBV5-6 to TRBJ1-5, with D possibly matching TRBD1 (6 bases). The CDR3 consists of 15 residues. Germline values: CDR1 SGHDT, CDR2 YYEEEE. With 3 bases removed from V and 4 bases from J, the gap between germline ends came to 14 bases. CDR3 residues: CASSWGRTANQPQHF. CDR3 nucleotides: TGTGCCAGCAGCTGGGGGCGGACAGCGAATCAGCCCCAGCATTTT.

In DNA, the CDR3 is TGTGCCAGCAGCGTTTTGGGGGGGGTCTACAATGAGCAGTTCTTC. This codes for CASSVLGGVYNEQFF. V is TRBV9 and J is TRBJ2-1; 7 nucleotides line up with TRBD2. The CDR3 length is 15 residues. The V gene's germline CDR1 is SGDLS and CDR2 YYNGEE. J gave up 3 bases and V 2 bases, and 5 bases lay outside the gene matches.

Concerning this clone itself: Mismatch with germline at one junction end may stem from a read error. V is TRBV7-7 and J is TRBJ2-1, with 8 bases fitting TRBD2. CDR1 and CDR2 from the germline V gene are SSHAT and FNYEAQ (reference sequence). The CDR3 runs 14 residues. CDR3 in DNA: TGTGCTAGCAGCTTATCTAGCGGGTCCAATGAGCAGTTCTTC. Its translation is CASSLSSGSNEQFF.

This rearrangement joins TRBV5-4 to TRBJ2-6; D might be TRBD2 (6 bases). V was clipped by 6 bases and J by 18 bases, with 22 bases between them. Germline V gene lookup returns CDR1 SGHNT and CDR2 YYREEE (reference sequence). There are 13 residues in the CDR3. CDR3 DNA sequence: TGTGCCAGCAAACCGGGACTGTTGGAAGCTAAGACTTTC. This translates into CASKPGLLEAKTF.

This sequence joins TRBV21-1 and TRBJ1-5. TRBV21-1 is assigned pseudogene status. The CDR3 covers 15 residues. CDR3: CASHTEGYGNQPQHF. CDR3 nucleotide sequence: TGTGCCAGCCACACGGAGGGTTATGGCAATCAGCCCCAGCATTTT.

The rearrangement joins TRBV6-1 to TRBJ1-2, with D perhaps matching TRBD1 (6 bases). CDR3 length equals 15 residues. Germline V CDR1 and CDR2: MNHNS, SASEGT. Trimming took off 6 bases at V and 8 bases at J, with 22 bases between the two ends. The DNA of the CDR3 is TGTGCCAGCAGGGCCGTATTAGGACAGCGAGAGGGCTACACCTTC. Its translation: CASRAVLGQREGYTF.

Remarks on this clone: The same CDR3 arises from other DNA sequences in this sample as well. J is TRBJ2-7 and V is TRBV5-1; D is undetermined. V gave up 2 bases and J gave up 1 base, with 7 bases separating them. This CDR3 spans 13 amino acids. CDR1 and CDR2 (germline): SGHRS, YFSETQ. The CDR3 loop is CASSFGGSYEQYF. CDR3 DNA sequence: TGCGCCAGCAGCTTTGGCGGATCCTACGAGCAGTACTTC.

This chain uses TRBV2 with TRBJ1-3; no clear D gene. This CDR3 has 15 residues. Trimming shortened V by 7 bases and J by 0 bases, and 13 bases separated the two germline ends. Germline CDR1 reads SNHLY; CDR2 reads FYNNEI. For the CDR3, the DNA is TGTGCCAGCAAACACGACAAGGCCTCTGGAAACACCATATATTTT. Residues: CASKHDKASGNTIYF.

This chain joins TRBV19 and TRBJ2-2; 10 nucleotides align to TRBD1. There are 14 residues in the CDR3. V gave up 5 bases and J gave up 4 bases; unmatched junction bases: 1. CDR1 and CDR2 from the germline V gene are LNHDA and SQIVND (reference sequence). The CDR3 reads CASSGTGATGELFF. DNA for the CDR3: TGTGCCAGTAGTGGGACAGGGGCCACCGGGGAGCTGTTTTTT. Together with reference TRBV19 and TRBJ2-2, the CDR3 gives the full variable domain: DGGITQSPKYLFRKEGQNVTLSCEQNLNHDAMYWYRQDPGQGLRLIYYSQIVNDFQKGDIAEGYSVSREKKESFPLTVTSAQKNPTAFYLCASSGTGATGELFFGEGSRLTVL.

This chain uses TRBV28 with TRBJ2-3; tentatively, D is TRBD1 (5 bases). The CDR3 contains 12 residues. Germline assignment: CDR1 MDHEN and CDR2 SYDVKM. With 4 bases removed from V and 6 bases from J, the gap between germline ends came to 8 bases. CDR3 region: CASSSTVDTQYF. The CDR3 DNA reads TGTGCCAGCAGTTCGACAGTGGATACGCAGTATTTT.

This clone showed up just once. The V and J genes are TRBV6-1 and TRBJ1-1, with TRBD1 matching over 8 bases. V was clipped by 5 bases and J by 12 bases; unmatched bases: 11. CDR1 is MNHNS and CDR2 is SASEGT in the germline V gene. The CDR3 is 13 amino acids. This CDR3 reads CASSLKGQGWTFF. The DNA of the CDR3 is TGTGCCAGCAGTCTAAAAGGACAGGGATGGACTTTCTTT.

DNA of the CDR3: TGTGCCAGCTCTCCCCTAGCTCGGATGTTGACAGATACGCAGTATTTT. Its translation: CASSPLARMLTDTQYF. V and J are TRBV28 and TRBJ2-3, with D maybe TRBD2 (5 bases). Trimming took 8 bases from V and 3 from J, leaving 21 bases between them. This CDR3 contains 16 residues. The germline gives CDR1 MDHEN, CDR2 SYDVKM.

V and J are TRBV7-8 and TRBJ2-2; possibly TRBD2 for D (5 bases). CDR3 size: 17 residues. CDR1 SGHVS and CDR2 FQNEAQ come from the germline V gene. The V and J ends lost 7 bases and 1 base respectively, with 19 bases between them. This chain's CDR3 is CASTRPLKRQNTGELFF. CDR3 bases: TGTGCCAGCACCCGTCCCCTGAAGCGGCAGAACACCGGGGAGCTGTTTTTT.

This clone has a single count. The V gene is TRBV29-1, the J gene TRBJ1-1; D not resolved. V was cut by 5 bases and J by 7 bases, with 11 bases left in between. This CDR3 region has 11 residues. The germline gives CDR1 SQVTM, CDR2 ANQGSEA. The CDR3: CSVPGLIEAFF. Written as DNA, the CDR3 is TGCAGCGTTCCCGGTCTCATTGAAGCTTTCTTT.

This clone was seen a single time. At one end, the junction sequence differs from germline, possibly due to a read error. The chain uses TRBV7-9 and TRBJ2-3, with TRBD1 matching over 12 bases. The germline V gene encodes CDR1 SEHNR and CDR2 FQNEAQ (reference sequence). The CDR3 runs 17 residues. DNA for the CDR3: TGTTCCAGCAGCCCCGGGCCGGGACAGGGGGCTTCAGATACGCAGTATTTT. Its translation is CSSSPGPGQGASDTQYF.

V usage is TRBV5-1 and J usage is TRBJ2-1; 12 bases agree with TRBD2. CDR3 size: 18 residues. V lost 0 bases, J lost 4 bases, and 8 bases stayed unmatched. Germline assignment: CDR1 SGHRS and CDR2 YFSETQ. DNA for the CDR3: TGCGCCAGCAGCTTGGTCCCGCCTAGCGGGAGGGCATACAATGAGCAGTTCTTC. The encoded protein is CASSLVPPSGRAYNEQFF.

The chain recombines TRBV13 with TRBJ2-7; D is unclear. The germline V gene has CDR1 PRHDT and CDR2 FYEKMQ (reference sequence). The CDR3 totals 12 residues. V gave up 0 bases and J gave up 6 bases, with 6 bases separating them. CDR3 coding DNA: TGTGCCAGCAGCTTAGGTCCGGGCGAGCAGTACTTC. Its translation: CASSLGPGEQYF.

The V call is TRBV11-3, the J call TRBJ2-2; D is ambiguous. V lost 3 bases to trimming and J lost 1 base, with 3 bases between them. This CDR3 spans 13 amino acids. The germline gives CDR1 SGHNT, CDR2 YENEEA. The CDR3 reads CASSLRNTGELFF. The CDR3 DNA follows: TGTGCCAGCAGCTTGAGGAACACCGGGGAGCTGTTTTTT.

J is TRBJ1-5 and V is TRBV18, with a possible D match to TRBD1 (6 bases). Trimming cost V 2 bases and J 7 bases, with 15 bases left between them. Germline V gene sequence: CDR1 KGHSH, CDR2 LQKENI. The CDR3 runs 15 residues. The CDR3 sequence: CASSPARGASQPQHF. CDR3 nucleotides: TGTGCCAGCTCACCAGCGCGGGGGGCAAGCCAGCCCCAGCATTTT.

The gene calls are TRBV7-3 and TRBJ2-7; TRBD2 matches 9 bases. The V and J ends lost 2 bases and 0 bases, in that order; junction bases with no gene match: 5. Germline lookup yields CDR1 SGHTA and CDR2 FQGTGA. The CDR3 has 16 residues. DNA for the CDR3: TGTGCCAGCAGCTTAGCAAGCGGGGGGAGCTCCTACGAGCAGTACTTC. This gives the protein CASSLASGGSSYEQYF.

The chain joins TRBV5-1 to TRBJ2-1, with 14 bases aligning to TRBD2. The CDR3 loop spans 15 amino acids. From germline, CDR1 is SGHRS and CDR2 YFSETQ. V lost 5 bases, J lost 8 bases, and 6 bases stayed unmatched. CDR3 in amino acids: CASRSTSGGAHEQFF. CDR3 sequence (DNA): TGCGCCAGCAGGTCGACTAGCGGGGGGGCCCATGAGCAGTTCTTC.

V usage is TRBV18 and J usage is TRBJ2-7; D is possibly TRBD1 (5 bases). The CDR3 spans 12 residues. Germline lookup yields CDR1 KGHSH and CDR2 LQKENI. Trimming took 4 bases from V and 4 from J, leaving 8 bases between them. The CDR3 loop reads CASSQGLYEQYF. The CDR3 DNA sequence: TGTGCCAGCTCACAGGGGCTGTACGAGCAGTACTTC.

The rearrangement links TRBV7-8 to TRBJ2-1, with 11 bases identical to TRBD2. Germline CDR1 reads SGHVS; CDR2 reads FQNEAQ. The CDR3 has 16 amino acids. Germline trimming cut 1 base from V and 7 bases from J; bases unmatched to any gene: 6. The CDR3: CASSLGLAGMLNEQFF. CDR3 nucleotide sequence: TGTGCCAGCAGCTTAGGACTAGCGGGGATGCTTAATGAGCAGTTCTTC.

This clone has a single count. This chain connects TRBV27 to TRBJ2-7; 7 nucleotides match TRBD1. There are 15 residues in the CDR3. Trimming at V came to 5 bases and at J to 1 base, leaving 8 bases not matched to a gene. The germline gives CDR1 MNHEY, CDR2 SMNVEV (reference sequence). DNA for the CDR3: TGTGCCAGCAGTGCCTCCGGGACAGCGTCCTACGAGCAGTACTTC. Translation: CASSASGTASYEQYF.

This clone was seen a handful of times. At one end the junction does not follow the germline gene, possibly because of a read error. The genes are TRBV7-7 and TRBJ2-5, with 10 nucleotides matching TRBD1. The V gene's germline CDR1 is SSHAT and CDR2 FNYEAQ (reference sequence). The CDR3 length is 15 residues. CDR3 region: CASSFGTGVRETQYF. The CDR3 region has the DNA TGTGCTAGCAGCTTTGGGACAGGGGTGAGAGAGACCCAGTACTTC.